Listed below are T cell receptor beta chains from one sample, sequenced in a study of OX40 agonist ivuxolimab in advanced cancers. Some clones are missing from TCRdb's copy, which holds only in-frame ones; the method was immunoSEQ multiplex PCR. This sample has 53,000 or so clones, with more than 70% found just once. The material was CD4+ or CD8+ T cells sorted from blood, obtained in a trial of the OX40 agonist ivuxolimab. The receptors shown here come from an adult with an advanced solid tumor such as melanoma, head and neck, liver or kidney cancer. Each CDR3 is given with its conserved first and last residue. A D gene is named only where the DNA matches it firmly. Size tells how often a clone was seen (once, few, many) or the class of an expanded clone, and some rows leave it out.

>TRBJ1-2|-|16|TRBV27|TRBD1
CASSHRQGETSYGYTF
TGTGCCAGCAGTCATCGACAGGGGGAAACGTCATATGGCTACACCTTC
>TRBJ1-2|few|13|TRBV5-4|-
CASTSTGAGGYTF
TGTGCCAGCACCTCAACCGGGGCGGGAGGCTACACCTTC
>TRBJ2-7|-|13|TRBV6-1|-
CASSVGFSYEQYF
TGTGCCAGCAGTGTTGGGTTCTCCTACGAGCAGTACTTC
>TRBJ1-3|few|18|TRBV27|-
CASSSSPRAGQPGNTIYF
TGTGCCAGCAGTTCATCCCCGAGAGCGGGACAACCTGGAAACACCATATATTTT
>TRBJ1-5|-|16|TRBV7-2|TRBD1
CASSLVSQGGNQPQHF
TGTGCCAGCAGCTTAGTGAGCCAGGGGGGGAATCAGCCCCAGCATTTT
>TRBJ2-7|few|14|TRBV6-5|-
CASSKNRASYEQYF
TGTGCCAGCAGTAAAAACAGGGCCTCCTACGAGCAGTACTTC
>TRBJ1-1|-|17|TRBV7-8|-
CASSLVVGRLLNTEAFF
TGTGCCAGCAGCTTAGTGGTGGGCAGATTATTGAACACTGAAGCTTTCTTT
>TRBJ2-7|-|14|TRBV27|-
CASRDWASSYEQYF
TGTGCCAGCAGGGACTGGGCCTCGTCCTACGAGCAGTACTTC
>TRBJ1-1|-|13|TRBV5-1|-
CASSLDIGTEAFF
TGTGCCAGCAGCTTGGACATCGGCACTGAAGCTTTCTTT
>TRBJ1-5|once|15|TRBV7-9|TRBD1
CASSLGGQGYQPQHF
TGTGCCAGCAGCTTAGGGGGACAGGGCTATCAGCCCCAGCATTTT
>TRBJ1-1|-|15|TRBV19|-
CASSMQNLMNTEAFF
TGTGCCAGTAGTATGCAGAACCTCATGAACACTGAAGCTTTCTTT
>TRBJ2-7|-|16|TRBV19|TRBD1
CASSKIGTGATYEQYF
TGTGCCAGTAGTAAGATTGGGACAGGAGCTACCTACGAGCAGTACTTC
>TRBJ1-1|-|15|TRBV7-2|-
CASSLASQGNTEAFF
TGTGCCAGCAGCTTAGCGTCACAGGGGAACACTGAAGCTTTCTTT
>TRBJ1-2|-|14|TRBV19|TRBD1
CASRGQKANYGYTF
TGTGCCAGTAGGGGACAGAAAGCTAACTATGGCTACACCTTC
>TRBJ2-7|-|15|TRBV30|-
CAWSPSPVISYEQYF
TGTGCCTGGAGTCCCAGCCCTGTTATCTCCTACGAGCAGTACTTC
>TRBJ2-3|-|16|TRBV7-2|TRBD1
CASSPQGTVTIDTQYF
TGTGCCAGCAGCCCACAAGGGACAGTTACGATAGATACGCAGTATTTT
>TRBJ1-4|few|16|TRBV7-9|-
CASSLALGAENEKLFF
TGTGCCAGCAGCTTAGCTCTGGGGGCCGAAAATGAAAAACTGTTTTTT
>TRBJ2-7|-|15|TRBV5-1|-
CASSLYESSSYEQYF
TGCGCCAGCAGCTTGTACGAATCTAGCTCCTACGAGCAGTACTTC
>TRBJ1-1|-|15|TRBV7-2|-
CASSLGQGWRTEAFF
TGTGCCAGCAGCTTAGGTCAGGGATGGAGGACTGAAGCTTTCTTT